Following are 16 T cell receptor beta chains from one sample sequenced in a study of T cells in Graves' hyperthyroidism and ophthalmopathy. Amplified TCR beta CDR3 regions derived from RNA transcripts. A first-round RT-PCR of the TCR CDR3 used the HTBI primer set. From the multiplex PCR reads, TCRdb called clonotypes with MiXCR, one entry per CDR3 protein. The data show hundreds of thousands of distinct CDR3 sequences, approximately 36% seen once. Material for sequencing was blood. These receptors came from a woman aged 40 to 55 with Graves' hyperthyroidism.

This clonotype was counted ten times or more. The chain couples TRBV7-2 to TRBJ1-6; D remains ambiguous. This CDR3 spans 16 amino acids. V was clipped by 2 bases and J by 7 bases, with 15 bases between them. In germline, CDR1 is SGHTA, CDR2 FQGNSA. For the CDR3, the DNA is TGTGCCAGCAGCTTAACCGGGGTCACGGGGAATTCACCCCTCCACTTT. Protein product: CASSLTGVTGNSPLHF.

Concerning this clonotype: Here the CDR3 omits its conserved ending phenylalanine or tryptophan, so a read error is the likely source. The chain recombines TRBV20-1 with TRBJ2-5, with D hard to call. Germline V CDR1 and CDR2: DFQATT, SNEGSKA (reference sequence). Trimming left V 0 bases short and J 3 bases short, with 8 bases between. This CDR3 is built from 13 residues. The CDR3 here is CSARDPRKETQYL. The CDR3 nucleotides are TGCAGTGCTAGAGATCCGAGAAAAGAGACCCAGTACCTC.

This clonotype was counted a few times. V gene TRBV11-1 combines with J gene TRBJ2-5; possible D gene TRBD2, 6 bases. Germline V gene lookup returns CDR1 SGHAT and CDR2 FQDESV (reference sequence). The CDR3 is made up of 16 amino acids. Trimming stripped 5 bases from V and 3 bases from J, with 19 bases between. CDR3 sequence (DNA): TGTGCCAGCAGCGCAACCGACCTGGGGGAGGAAGAGACCCAGTACTTC. Residues: CASSATDLGEEETQYF.

The table lists this clonotype with many counts. CDR3 sequence reads: CASSLRTVYEQYF. CDR3 DNA: TGTGCCAGCAGCTTAAGGACAGTCTACGAGCAGTACTTC. The chain combines TRBV5-8 with TRBJ2-7, with a possible D match to TRBD1 (6 bases). Germline CDR1 SGHTS, CDR2 YDEGEE. Trimming took off 2 bases at V and 3 bases at J, with 9 bases between the two ends. The CDR3 consists of 13 residues.

This clonotype was seen a few times. The chain uses TRBV14 and TRBJ1-3; D is uncertain. V dropped 4 bases and J dropped 0 bases, with 10 bases sitting between them. CDR1 is SGHDN and CDR2 is FVKESK in the germline V gene. The CDR3 is 15 residues long. The CDR3 here is CASSPVGSSGNTIYF. CDR3 in DNA: TGTGCCAGCAGCCCGGTAGGCTCCTCTGGAAACACCATATATTTT.

The chain carries TRBV9 and TRBJ1-2; tentatively, D is TRBD1 (5 bases). V was shortened by 0 bases and J by 2 bases, with 11 bases between the two germline ends. Per germline, CDR1 SGDLS and CDR2 YYNGEE. The CDR3 is 15 residues long. CDR3: CASSVEGTGNYGYTF. The CDR3 nucleotides read TGTGCCAGCAGCGTAGAGGGGACGGGCAACTATGGCTACACCTTC. The full variable domain, completed using reference TRBV9 and TRBJ1-2, is DSGVTQTPKHLITATGQRVTLRCSPRSGDLSVYWYQQSLDQGLQFLIQYYNGEERAKGNILERFSAQQFPDLHSELNLSSLELGDSALYFCASSVEGTGNYGYTFGSGTRLTVV.

V and J are TRBV7-2 and TRBJ1-5, with 7 bases matching TRBD1. The germline CDR1 and CDR2 sequences are SGHTA and FQGNSA. The CDR3 extends over 16 amino acids. V gave up 3 bases and J gave up 4 bases; unmatched junction bases: 9. The CDR3, as DNA: TGTGCCAGCAGCTTTGGCCCGACAGGGCTAAATCAGCCCCAGCATTTT. It translates to CASSFGPTGLNQPQHF.

The chain recombines TRBV5-8 with TRBJ2-5; D perhaps matches TRBD1 (6 bases). This CDR3 region has 15 residues. CDR1 is SGHTS, CDR2 YDEGEE, per germline. The V and J ends lost 4 bases and 0 bases respectively, with 13 bases between them. The CDR3 DNA is TGTGCCAGCAGCCCGACGGACAGCCACCAAGAGACCCAGTACTTC. It translates to CASSPTDSHQETQYF.

The chain links TRBV4-3 to TRBJ1-3; no clear D gene. The CDR3 contains 16 residues. Germline CDR1 LGHNA, CDR2 YSLEER. V was shortened by 1 base and J by 2 bases, with 12 bases between the two germline ends. In nucleotides, the CDR3 is TGCGCCAGCAGCCAAGTTTCTGTTATCCCTGGAAACACCATATATTTT. Translated, it gives CASSQVSVIPGNTIYF.

Note on this clonotype: This could be a read error, since a much larger clone is one nucleotide away. J is TRBJ2-7 and V is TRBV19; D not resolved. Looked up from germline, CDR1 is LNHDA and CDR2 is SQIVND (reference sequence). This CDR3 comprises 14 residues. The CDR3, as DNA: TGTGCCAGTAGTATCATGGACGGTCCCTACAAGCAGTACTTC. Its translation is CASSIMDGPYKQYF. The full variable domain, completed using reference TRBV19 and TRBJ2-7, is DGGITQSPKYLFRKEGQNVTLSCEQNLNHDAMYWYRQDPGQGLRLIYYSQIVNDFQKGDIAEGYSVSREKKESFPLTVTSAQKNPTAFYLCASSIMDGPYKQYFGPGTRLTVT.

Only a few counts were recorded for this clonotype. The V call is TRBV10-3, the J call TRBJ1-5; 8 bases agree with TRBD1. The CDR3 totals 14 residues. Germline V gene lookup returns CDR1 ENHRY and CDR2 SYGVKD. Trimming took 10 bases from V and 2 from J; bases not matched to a gene: 7. CDR3 coding DNA: TGTGCCACCGAGACAGGGGCAGGCAATCAGCCCCAGCATTTT. It specifies CATETGAGNQPQHF.

This clonotype was detected ten times or more. V and J are TRBV24-1 and TRBJ1-5; tentatively, D is TRBD1 (5 bases). V lost 2 bases, J lost 10 bases, and 14 bases lay in between. CDR1 and CDR2 (germline): KGHDR, SFDVKD. The CDR3 consists of 14 residues. CDR3 region: CATSDYRSTGPQHF. The CDR3, as DNA: TGTGCCACCAGTGATTACAGGAGCACGGGTCCCCAGCATTTT.

The table lists this clonotype with many counts. The V call is TRBV12-3 or TRBV12-4, the J call TRBJ2-5, with TRBD2 matching 7 bases. With V trimmed by 6 bases and J by 4 bases, 8 bases remained unmatched. This CDR3 has 14 residues. In nucleotides, the CDR3 is TGTGCCAGCAGAGCGGGACGACGGGCAGAGACCCAGTACTTC. Protein sequence: CASRAGRRAETQYF.

As regards this clonotype: Possible read error: a much larger clone is one base away. The chain uses TRBV7-2 and TRBJ2-7; D is perhaps TRBD1 or TRBD2 (6 bases each). CDR3 length equals 15 residues. CDR1 and CDR2 from the germline V gene are SGHTA and FQGNSA. CDR3 coding DNA: TGTGCCAGCAGCCCCAGGAGGGGACAAATCTACGGGCAGTACTTC. As protein: CASSPRRGQIYGQYF.

At least ten counts were recorded for this clonotype. The junction differs from germline at one of its ends, possibly a read error. The chain recombines TRBV25-1 with TRBJ1-5; D might be TRBD1 (6 bases). The CDR3 loop spans 15 amino acids. Germline V gene lookup returns CDR1 MGHDK and CDR2 SYGVNS. The CDR3 DNA reads as TGTGCCAGCGGTGAGGGGGGGGCTGGCAATCAGCCCCAGCATTTT. Its protein is CASGEGGAGNQPQHF.

V and J are TRBV10-3 and TRBJ1-1; D is undetermined. Trimming removed 3 bases at V and 2 bases at J, with 13 bases between. Per the germline V gene, CDR1 is ENHRY and CDR2 is SYGVKD. CDR3 length: 15 residues. CDR3 amino acids: CAISEGDNKNTEAFF. The CDR3 bases are TGTGCCATCAGTGAAGGAGACAATAAAAACACTGAAGCTTTCTTT.